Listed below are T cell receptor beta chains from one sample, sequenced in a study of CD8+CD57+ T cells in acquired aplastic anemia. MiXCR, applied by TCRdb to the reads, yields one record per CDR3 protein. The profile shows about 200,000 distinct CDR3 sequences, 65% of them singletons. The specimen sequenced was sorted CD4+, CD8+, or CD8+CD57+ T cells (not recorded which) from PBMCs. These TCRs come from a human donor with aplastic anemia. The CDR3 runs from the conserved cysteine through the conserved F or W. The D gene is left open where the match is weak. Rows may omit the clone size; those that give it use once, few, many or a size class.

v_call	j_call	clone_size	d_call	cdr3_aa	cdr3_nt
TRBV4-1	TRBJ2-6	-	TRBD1	CASSKGQGSGANVLTF	TGTGCCAGCAGCAAAGGACAGGGCTCTGGGGCCAACGTCCTGACTTTC
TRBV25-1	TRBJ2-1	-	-	CASAGTYNEQFF	TGTGCCAGCGCAGGGACTTACAATGAGCAGTTCTTC
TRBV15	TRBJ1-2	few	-	CATSSSRAGGYTF	TGTGCCACCAGCAGTTCGAGGGCCGGAGGCTACACCTTC
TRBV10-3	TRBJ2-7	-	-	CAISEPTRGEQYF	TGTGCCATCAGTGAGCCCACTCGGGGCGAGCAGTACTTC
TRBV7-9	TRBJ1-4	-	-	CASSFYPSGNEKLFF	TGTGCCAGCAGCTTCTATCCTTCGGGAAATGAAAAACTGTTTTTT
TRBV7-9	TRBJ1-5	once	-	CASSLARDGNQPQHF	TGTGCCAGCAGCTTAGCCCGGGACGGAAATCAGCCCCAGCATTTT
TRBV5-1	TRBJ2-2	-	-	CASSLTDGTGELFF	TGCGCCAGCAGCTTGACAGACGGCACCGGGGAGCTGTTTTTT
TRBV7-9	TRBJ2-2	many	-	CASSLVPLRDIETGELFF	TGTGCCAGCAGCTTAGTCCCCCTCCGGGACATAGAAACCGGGGAGCTGTTTTTT
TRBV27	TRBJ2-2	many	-	CASSLGTGGTGELFF	TGTGCCAGCAGTTTAGGTACAGGTGGCACCGGGGAGCTGTTTTTT
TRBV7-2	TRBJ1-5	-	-	CASSLVHGTDQPQHF	TGTGCCAGCAGCTTAGTTCACGGAACCGATCAGCCCCAGCATTTT
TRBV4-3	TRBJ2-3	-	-	CASSQGVAADTQYF	TGCGCCAGCAGCCAAGGAGTTGCCGCAGATACGCAGTATTTT
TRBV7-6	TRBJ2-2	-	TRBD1	CASSRGGRGNTGELFF	TGTGCCAGCAGCCGAGGTGGCAGGGGGAATACCGGGGAGCTGTTTTTT
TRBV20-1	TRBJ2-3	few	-	CSTGEVSDTQYF	TGCAGTACCGGAGAGGTGTCAGATACGCAGTATTTT
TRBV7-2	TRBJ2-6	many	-	CASSFYSGANVLTF	TGTGCCAGCAGCTTCTATTCTGGGGCCAACGTCCTGACTTTC
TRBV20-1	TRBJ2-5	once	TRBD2	CSAFLKRDQGTQYF	TGCAGTGCTTTCTTAAAGCGGGACCAAGGGACCCAGTACTTC
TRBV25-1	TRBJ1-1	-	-	CASSELGGTEAFF	TGTGCCAGCAGTGAATTGGGCGGGACTGAAGCTTTCTTT
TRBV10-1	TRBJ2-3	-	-	CASSVGMGGSTDTQYF	TGCGCCAGCAGTGTGGGAATGGGGGGTAGCACAGATACGCAGTATTTT
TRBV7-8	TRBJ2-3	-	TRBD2	CASSHPRGGSWTDTQYF	TGTGCCAGCAGCCATCCCCGTGGCGGGAGCTGGACAGATACGCAGTATTTT
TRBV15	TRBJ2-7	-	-	CATSKGTSLSYEQYF	TGTGCCACCAGCAAGGGAACTAGTCTCTCCTACGAGCAGTACTTC
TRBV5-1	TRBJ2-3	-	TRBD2	CASSLVGGGDDAQYF	TGCGCCAGCAGCTTGGTTGGCGGGGGGGACGATGCCCAGTATTTT
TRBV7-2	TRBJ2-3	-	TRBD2	CASSLSRTSGSLSQYF	TGTGCCAGCAGCTTAAGTAGGACTAGCGGGTCCCTTTCACAGTATTTT
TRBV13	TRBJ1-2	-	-	CASSLRGIYGYTF	TGTGCCAGCAGCTTAAGGGGTATCTATGGCTACACCTTC
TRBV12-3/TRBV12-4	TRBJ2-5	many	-	CASRTDLVGETQYF	TGTGCCAGCAGGACGGACCTCGTGGGAGAGACCCAGTACTTC
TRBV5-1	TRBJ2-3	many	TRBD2	CASSLGLAGATDTQYF	TGCGCCAGCAGCTTGGGGCTAGCGGGGGCAACAGATACGCAGTATTTT
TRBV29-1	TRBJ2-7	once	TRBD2	CSVGGTSGDEQYF	TGCAGCGTTGGCGGGACTAGCGGAGACGAGCAGTACTTC
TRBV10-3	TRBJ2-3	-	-	CASSSDHPTDTQYF	TGTGCCAGCAGTTCGGACCATCCCACAGATACGCAGTATTTT
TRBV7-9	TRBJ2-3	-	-	CATNSGSADTQYF	TGTGCCACCAACTCCGGGTCTGCAGATACGCAGTATTTT
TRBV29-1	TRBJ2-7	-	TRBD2	CSAGGTSLYEQYF	TGCAGCGCCGGGGGGACTAGTCTTTACGAGCAGTACTTC
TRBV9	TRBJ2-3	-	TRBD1	CASSDSAGRGLTDTQYF	TGTGCCAGCAGCGACTCGGCGGGCAGGGGGTTAACAGATACGCAGTATTTT
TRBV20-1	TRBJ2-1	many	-	CSARDITQTNEQFF	TGCAGTGCTAGAGATATAACCCAGACTAATGAGCAGTTCTTC
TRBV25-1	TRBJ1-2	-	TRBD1	CASSSGTGYSSGYTF	TGTGCCAGCAGTTCCGGGACAGGGTATTCGTCTGGCTACACCTTC
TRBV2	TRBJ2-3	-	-	CASSDLGQSTDTQYF	TGTGCCAGCAGTGACCTTGGACAGTCCACAGATACGCAGTATTTT
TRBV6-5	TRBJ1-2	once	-	CASGGRGGYTF	TGTGCCAGCGGGGGTAGAGGAGGCTACACCTTC
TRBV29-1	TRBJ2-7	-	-	CSVGDNSYEQYF	TGCAGCGTTGGGGACAATTCCTACGAGCAGTACTTC
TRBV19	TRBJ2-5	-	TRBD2	CASSISRLAGFETQYF	TGTGCCAGTAGTATTTCCCGACTAGCGGGATTCGAGACCCAGTACTTC
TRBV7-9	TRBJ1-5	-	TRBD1	CASSLGVGTGDTQPQHF	TGTGCCAGCAGCTTAGGGGTAGGGACAGGGGATACTCAGCCCCAGCATTTT
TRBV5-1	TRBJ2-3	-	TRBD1	CASSLEGQGTDTQYF	TGCGCCAGCAGCTTGGAAGGACAGGGCACAGATACGCAGTATTTT
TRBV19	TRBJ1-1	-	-	CASSIVTRGVNTEAFF	TGTGCCAGTAGTATAGTAACGCGAGGGGTGAACACTGAAGCTTTCTTT
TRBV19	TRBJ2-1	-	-	CASSQGTTSSYNEQFF	TGTGCCAGTAGCCAGGGTACCACGAGCTCCTACAATGAGCAGTTCTTC
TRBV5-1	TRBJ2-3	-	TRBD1	CASSFPGGSTDTQYF	TGCGCCAGCAGCTTTCCAGGGGGATCCACAGATACGCAGTATTTT
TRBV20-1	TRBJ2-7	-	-	CSASSLREQYF	TGCAGTGCTAGTTCCCTCCGCGAGCAGTACTTC
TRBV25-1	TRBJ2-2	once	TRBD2	CASSRGGHVGELFF	TGTGCCAGCAGTCGGGGGGGCCATGTCGGGGAGCTGTTTTTT
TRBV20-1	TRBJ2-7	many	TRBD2	CSASRRGTSGGYEQYF	TGCAGTGCTTCTCGTCGCGGGACTAGCGGGGGATACGAGCAGTACTTC
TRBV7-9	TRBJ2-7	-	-	CASSLASSDEQYF	TGTGCCAGCAGCTTAGCCTCGAGCGACGAGCAGTACTTC
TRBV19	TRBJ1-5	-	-	CASSPQPGRNQPQHF	TGTGCCAGCAGCCCGCAGCCAGGGCGCAATCAGCCCCAGCATTTT